A selection of T cell receptor beta chains follows, all from one sample in a study of cytomegalovirus exposure and HLA in healthy donors. Libraries were prepared by immunoSEQ multiplex PCR; TCRdb keeps only in-frame clonotypes and omits some of them. The table lists about 160,000 clones, about 88% of them singletons. The specimen was PBMCs. The receptors shown here come from a man aged 18-30 years in good health and CMV-seronegative. Each CDR3 is given with its conserved first and last residue. A D gene is named only where the DNA matches it firmly. The size of a clone is reported for some rows only, either as once, few or many, or as a class for expanded clones.

>TRBJ1-5|TRBD1|once|TRBV28
CAGGEGTGLSNSNQPQHF
TGTGCCGGTGGAGAAGGGACAGGCTTATCGAATAGCAATCAGCCCCAGCATTTT
>TRBJ1-1|TRBD1|.|TRBV5-1
CASSWTGTDNTEAFF
TGCGCCAGCAGCTGGACCGGGACAGATAACACTGAAGCTTTCTTT
>TRBJ2-1|TRBD1|.|TRBV4-1
CASSPLGEGANEQFF
TGCGCCAGCAGCCCTCTGGGAGAGGGGGCCAATGAGCAGTTCTTC
>TRBJ1-1|.|.|TRBV28
CASSRGQTYTEAFF
TGTGCCAGCAGCAGAGGACAGACGTACACTGAAGCTTTCTTT
>TRBJ2-5|.|once|TRBV5-1
CASSIPREETQYF
TGCGCCAGCAGCATCCCCAGGGAAGAGACCCAGTACTTC
>TRBJ1-3|TRBD1|once|TRBV6-5
CASSNRGIPGNTIYF
TGTGCCAGCAGCAACAGGGGGATACCTGGAAACACCATATATTTT
>TRBJ1-2|.|.|TRBV21-1
CASSKHPSRVGYGYTF
TGTGCCAGCAGCAAACATCCTTCGAGGGTAGGCTATGGCTACACCTTC
>TRBJ1-1|.|.|TRBV2
CASSVRGSAGNTEAFF
TGTGCCAGCAGTGTTCGGGGTTCAGCCGGGAACACTGAAGCTTTCTTT
>TRBJ1-5|.|.|TRBV29-1
CSVTNPGQPQHF
TGCAGCGTAACCAATCCCGGTCAGCCCCAGCATTTT
>TRBJ1-1|.|.|TRBV7-9
CASSFLQGKDTEAFF
TGTGCCAGCAGCTTTCTCCAGGGGAAGGACACTGAAGCTTTCTTT
>TRBJ2-3|TRBD2|once|TRBV4-2
CASSQELGTSGFSDTQYF
TGTGCCAGCAGCCAAGAGTTGGGGACTAGCGGGTTTTCCGATACGCAGTATTTT
>TRBJ2-7|.|.|TRBV11-2
CASSLSASGVYEQYF
TGTGCCAGCAGCTTATCCGCATCGGGGGTCTACGAGCAGTACTTC
>TRBJ2-7|TRBD1|.|TRBV23-1
CASSQSFLGGMYF
TGCGCCAGCAGTCAATCGTTTTTAGGGGGCATGTACTTC
>TRBJ1-6|TRBD1|.|TRBV19
CASTLGGQGRWTYNSPLHF
TGTGCCAGTACCCTGGGGGGACAGGGGCGTTGGACCTATAATTCACCCCTCCACTTT
>TRBJ1-1|.|.|TRBV6-4
CASSDSQGNTEAFF
TGTGCCAGCAGTGACTCTCAGGGGAACACTGAAGCTTTCTTT
>TRBJ2-5|.|few|TRBV6-5
CASSQTLSQETQYF
TGTGCCAGCAGCCAAACCCTCAGCCAAGAGACCCAGTACTTC
>TRBJ2-1|.|.|TRBV19
CASSMLPGSSYNEQFF
TGTGCCAGTAGTATGCTCCCCGGGAGCTCCTACAATGAGCAGTTCTTC
>TRBJ2-7|TRBD2|once|TRBV13
CASSLGLAGGGEQYF
TGTGCCAGCAGCTTAGGACTAGCGGGAGGTGGCGAGCAGTACTTC
>TRBJ2-1|TRBD2|.|TRBV6-6
CASSYRTSYGENEQFF
TGTGCCAGCAGTTACCGGACTAGCTACGGGGAAAATGAGCAGTTCTTC
>TRBJ1-1|.|.|TRBV5-6
CASSLGVAEAFF
TGTGCCAGCAGCTTAGGGGTCGCTGAAGCTTTCTTT
>TRBJ2-7|TRBD2|.|TRBV4-3
CASSQESSGISEQYF
TGCGCCAGCAGCCAAGAGAGTAGCGGGATCAGTGAGCAGTACTTC
>TRBJ2-7|.|.|TRBV2
CAIRRDILSYEQYF
TGTGCCATCAGGAGGGACATCCTATCCTACGAGCAGTACTTC
>TRBJ2-6|.|once|TRBV6-6
CASRPYRDGANVLTF
TGTGCCAGCAGACCCTACAGGGATGGGGCCAACGTCCTGACTTTC
>TRBJ1-2|.|once|TRBV6-1
CASSEKRTLSNYGYTF
TGTGCCAGCAGTGAAAAAAGGACTCTCAGTAACTATGGCTACACCTTC
>TRBJ2-1|TRBD1|.|TRBV5-1
CASSPRGRDEQFF
TGCGCCAGCAGCCCGAGGGGGCGTGATGAGCAGTTCTTC
>TRBJ2-1|TRBD2|once|TRBV19
CASASTTSGRYNEQFF
TGTGCCAGTGCCAGTACTACTAGCGGGAGGTACAATGAGCAGTTCTTC